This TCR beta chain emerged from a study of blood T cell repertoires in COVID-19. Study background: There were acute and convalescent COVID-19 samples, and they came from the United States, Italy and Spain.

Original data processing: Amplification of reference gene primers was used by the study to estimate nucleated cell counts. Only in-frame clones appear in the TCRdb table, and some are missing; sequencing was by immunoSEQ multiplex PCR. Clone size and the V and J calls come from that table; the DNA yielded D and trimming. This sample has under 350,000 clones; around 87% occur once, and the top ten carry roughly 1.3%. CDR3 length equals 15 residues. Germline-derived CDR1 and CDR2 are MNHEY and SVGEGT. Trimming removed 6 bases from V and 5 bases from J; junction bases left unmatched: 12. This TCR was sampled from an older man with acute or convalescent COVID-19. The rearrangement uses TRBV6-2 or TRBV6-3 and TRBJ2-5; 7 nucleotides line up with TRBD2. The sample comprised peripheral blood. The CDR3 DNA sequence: TGTGCCAGCAGCCAATCCCGGACTAGGAGGGAGACCCAGTACTTC. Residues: CASSQSRTRRETQYF.